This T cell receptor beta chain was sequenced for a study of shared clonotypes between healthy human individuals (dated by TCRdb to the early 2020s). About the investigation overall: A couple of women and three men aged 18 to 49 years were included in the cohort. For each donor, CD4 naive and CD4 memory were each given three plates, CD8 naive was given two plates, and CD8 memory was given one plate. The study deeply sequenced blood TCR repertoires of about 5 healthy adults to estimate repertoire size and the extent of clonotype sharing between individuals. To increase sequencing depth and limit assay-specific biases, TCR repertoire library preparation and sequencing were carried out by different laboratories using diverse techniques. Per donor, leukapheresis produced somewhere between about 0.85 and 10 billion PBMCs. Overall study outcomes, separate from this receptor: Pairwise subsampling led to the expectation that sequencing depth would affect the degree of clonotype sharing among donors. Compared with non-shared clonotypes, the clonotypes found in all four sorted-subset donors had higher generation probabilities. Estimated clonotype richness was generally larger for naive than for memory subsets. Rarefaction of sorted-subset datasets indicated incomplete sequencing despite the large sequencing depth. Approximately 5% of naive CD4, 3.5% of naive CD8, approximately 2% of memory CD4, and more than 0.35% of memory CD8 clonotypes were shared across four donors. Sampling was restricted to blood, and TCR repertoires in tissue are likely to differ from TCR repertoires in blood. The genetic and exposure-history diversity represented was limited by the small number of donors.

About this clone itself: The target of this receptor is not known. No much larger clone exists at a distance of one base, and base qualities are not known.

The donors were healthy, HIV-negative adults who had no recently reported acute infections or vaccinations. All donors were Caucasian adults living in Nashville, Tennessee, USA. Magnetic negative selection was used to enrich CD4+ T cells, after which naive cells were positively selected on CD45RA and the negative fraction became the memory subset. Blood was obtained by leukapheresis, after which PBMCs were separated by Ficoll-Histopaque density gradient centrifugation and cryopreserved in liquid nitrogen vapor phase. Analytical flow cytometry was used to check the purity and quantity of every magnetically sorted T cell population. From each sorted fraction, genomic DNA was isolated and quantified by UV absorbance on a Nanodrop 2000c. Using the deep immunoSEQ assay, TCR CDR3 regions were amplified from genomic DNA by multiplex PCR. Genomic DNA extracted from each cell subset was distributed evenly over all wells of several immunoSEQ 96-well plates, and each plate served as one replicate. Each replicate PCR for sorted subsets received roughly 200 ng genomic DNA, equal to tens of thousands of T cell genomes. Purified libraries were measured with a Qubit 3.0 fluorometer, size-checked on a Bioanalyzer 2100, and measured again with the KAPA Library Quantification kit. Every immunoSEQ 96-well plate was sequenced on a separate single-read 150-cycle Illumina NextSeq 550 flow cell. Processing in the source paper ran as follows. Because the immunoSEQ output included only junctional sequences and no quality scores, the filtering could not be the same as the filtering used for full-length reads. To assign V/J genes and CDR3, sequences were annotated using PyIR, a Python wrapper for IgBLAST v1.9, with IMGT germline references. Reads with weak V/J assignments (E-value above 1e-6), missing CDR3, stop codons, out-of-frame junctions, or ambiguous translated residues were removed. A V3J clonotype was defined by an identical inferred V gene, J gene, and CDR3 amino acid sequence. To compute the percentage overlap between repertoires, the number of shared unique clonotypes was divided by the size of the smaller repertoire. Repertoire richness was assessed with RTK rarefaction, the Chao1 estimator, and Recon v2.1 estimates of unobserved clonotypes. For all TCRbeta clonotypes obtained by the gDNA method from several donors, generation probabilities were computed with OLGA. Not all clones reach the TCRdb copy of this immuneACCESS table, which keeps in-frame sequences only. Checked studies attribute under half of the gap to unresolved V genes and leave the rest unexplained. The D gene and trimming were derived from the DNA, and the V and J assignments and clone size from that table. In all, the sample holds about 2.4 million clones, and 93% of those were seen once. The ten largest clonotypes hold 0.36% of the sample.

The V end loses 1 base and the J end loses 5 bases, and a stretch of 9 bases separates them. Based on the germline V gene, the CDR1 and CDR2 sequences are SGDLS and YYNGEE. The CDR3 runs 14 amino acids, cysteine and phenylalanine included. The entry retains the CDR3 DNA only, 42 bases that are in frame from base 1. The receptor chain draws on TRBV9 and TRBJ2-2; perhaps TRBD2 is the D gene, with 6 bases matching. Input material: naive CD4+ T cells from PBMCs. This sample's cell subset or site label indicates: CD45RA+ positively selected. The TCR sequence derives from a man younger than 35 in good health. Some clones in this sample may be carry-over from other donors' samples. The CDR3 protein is CASSVTGETGELFF. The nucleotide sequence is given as TGTGCCAGCAGCGTAACGGGGGAGACCGGGGAGCTGTTTTTT.